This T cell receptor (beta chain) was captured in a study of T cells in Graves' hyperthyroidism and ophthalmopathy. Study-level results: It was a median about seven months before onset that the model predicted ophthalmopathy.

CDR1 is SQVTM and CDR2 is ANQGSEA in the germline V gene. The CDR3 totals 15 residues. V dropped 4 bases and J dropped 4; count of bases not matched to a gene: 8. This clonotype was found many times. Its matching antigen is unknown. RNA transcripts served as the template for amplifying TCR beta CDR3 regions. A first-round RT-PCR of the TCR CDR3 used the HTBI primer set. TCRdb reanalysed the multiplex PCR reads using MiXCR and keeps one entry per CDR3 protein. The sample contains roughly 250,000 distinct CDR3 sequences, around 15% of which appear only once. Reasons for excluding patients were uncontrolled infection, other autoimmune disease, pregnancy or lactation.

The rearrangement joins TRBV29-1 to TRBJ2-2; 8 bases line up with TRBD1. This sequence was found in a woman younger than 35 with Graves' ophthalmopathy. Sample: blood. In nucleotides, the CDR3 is TGCAGCGTTGCGCTTAGGACAGGGACCACCGGGGAGCTGTTTTTT. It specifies CSVALRTGTTGELFF.